This T cell receptor (beta chain) came from a study of cytomegalovirus exposure and HLA in healthy donors. Study in general: An earlier analysis found fewer than 120 million unique TCR beta sequences from about 179 million T cells.

Amplification used 60 Vbeta primers and 13 Jbeta primers. Original methodology: Later, an analysis found 75 million to 100 million unique TCR beta chains, and around 10 million of these were shared. The method was immunoSEQ multiplex PCR; TCRdb's version includes in-frame clones alone and lacks a portion of them. The D gene and trimming were derived from the DNA, and the V and J assignments and clone size from that table. This sample has around 150,000 clones, with 75% to 80% found just once. As concerns this clone: Its antigen is undetermined.

Study-level results: Reportedly, TCR beta sequences accurately predicted HLA-A and HLA-B alleles in most subjects. In the analysis, some V segments, TRBV6-2 and TRBV6-3 included, were excluded as indistinguishable.

This CDR3 has 12 residues. Trimming at V came to 0 bases and at J to 10 bases, leaving 1 base not matched to a gene. The V gene's germline CDR1 is SGDLS and CDR2 YYNGEE. The TCR comes from a man between 50 and 59 years old in good health and CMV-seropositive. Sequencing was done on a sample of PBMCs. V gene TRBV9 combines with J gene TRBJ1-1; 9 nucleotides match TRBD1. The CDR3 nucleotides read TGTGCCAGCAGCGTAGGGGGACAGGGAGCTTTCTTT. Translation: CASSVGGQGAFF. The full variable domain, its missing parts supplied by reference TRBV9 and TRBJ1-1, is DSGVTQTPKHLITATGQRVTLRCSPRSGDLSVYWYQQSLDQGLQFLIQYYNGEERAKGNILERFSAQQFPDLHSELNLSSLELGDSALYFCASSVGGQGAFFGQGTRLTVV.